The source of this T cell receptor beta chain is a study of blood T cell repertoires in COVID-19. Study at large: Some COVID-19 samples were acute and others convalescent; all came from the United States, Italy and Spain. The cDNA or gDNA used as material had been derived from T cells, B-cell-depleted T cells, or PBMCs.

J lost 7 bases, V lost 7 bases, and 11 bases had no gene match. The CDR3 runs to 16 residues. Looked up from germline, CDR1 is SGHRS and CDR2 is YFSETQ. This clone is a singleton in its sample. As originally analysed: The assay estimated nucleated cells by amplifying reference gene primers. The table came from immunoSEQ multiplex PCR; TCRdb's copy has only in-frame clones and leaves some out. For V, J and clone size, that table is used; D and trimming come from the DNA. The profile covers about 130,000 clones, with approximately 89% appearing a single time and approximately 10% taken by the ten largest.

The clonotype comes from a man between 45 and 60 years old with acute or convalescent COVID-19. This chain joins TRBV5-1 and TRBJ1-6, with 10 positions matching TRBD1. The sequencing sample was made of peripheral blood. CDR3 sequence: CASGETPGQGNSPLHF. The CDR3 DNA is TGCGCCAGCGGCGAGACACCGGGACAGGGGAATTCACCCCTCCACTTT.